This T cell receptor beta chain was found in a study of T-cell memory formation after mild COVID-19. It was 5'RACE with constant-segment primers that produced the TCR alpha and TCR beta cDNA libraries, which carried sample barcodes and UMIs. TCRdb called the 5' RACE reads again in MiXCR, with one record for every CDR3 protein. The sample records fewer than 700,000 distinct CDR3 sequences, about 20% being singletons. About this clonotype itself: The antigen is not known.

The J segment lost 2 bases and the V segment lost 4 bases, leaving 6 bases of the junction unmatched. Germline V gene data show CDR1 as SNHLY and CDR2 as FYNNEI. The CDR3 runs 15 residues. The study's findings and limits: Mainly in CM and EM were contracting CD4+ clones; CD8+ were in EMRA. Prior to infection, memory already included some responding clones, suggesting cross-reactive memory joined. Later expanders leaned CD4+, whereas clones that contracted between day 15 and 85 were balanced CD4/CD8.

The TCR comes from an adult woman who had mild COVID-19 (a few samples of this study predate the infection). Cell type and time point are not known. The specimen sequenced was PBMCs or a T cell subset sorted from them (not recorded which). The chain has TRBV2 and TRBJ2-3, with 7 nucleotides matching TRBD2. This chain's CDR3 is CASSVQGGYTDTQYF. CDR3 DNA sequence: TGTGCCAGCAGTGTCCAGGGAGGGTACACAGATACGCAGTATTTT.